This T cell receptor beta chain originates from a study of regulatory T cells in long-lasting Graves disease. On the study more broadly: Graves' patients diagnosed newly had used antithyroid drugs under 3 months.

V was pared by 0 bases and J by 4 bases, with 9 bases between. The germline V gene has CDR1 MGHRA and CDR2 YSYEKL. CDR3 size: 14 residues. Described time point: newly diagnosed GD, antithyroid drugs for less than 3 months. Preparation of the TCR library used RNA extracted from PBMCs. From each patient, around 8.9 milliliters of peripheral blood was drawn and collected into an EDTA anticoagulant tube. The TCR beta library used iRepertoire HTBI primers with Arm-PCR amplification of CDR3. TCRdb redid the calling of the multiplex PCR reads with MiXCR, one entry per CDR3 protein. The sample has roughly 400,000 distinct CDR3 sequences; approximately 16% are singletons. The sample was also linked to a second study, of T cells in Graves' hyperthyroidism and ophthalmopathy. This second study says: The study left out patients who had uncontrolled infection, other autoimmune disease, pregnancy or lactation.

This sequence originates from a woman aged 40-49 years with Graves disease. The chain couples TRBV4-1 to TRBJ1-2; no clear D gene. This specimen consisted of peripheral blood mononuclear cells (PBMCs), obtained at new diagnosis, from a patient treated with antithyroid drugs. The CDR3 loop is CASSQDPSRYGYTF. For the CDR3, the DNA is TGCGCCAGCAGCCAAGATCCCTCCCGCTATGGCTACACCTTC.